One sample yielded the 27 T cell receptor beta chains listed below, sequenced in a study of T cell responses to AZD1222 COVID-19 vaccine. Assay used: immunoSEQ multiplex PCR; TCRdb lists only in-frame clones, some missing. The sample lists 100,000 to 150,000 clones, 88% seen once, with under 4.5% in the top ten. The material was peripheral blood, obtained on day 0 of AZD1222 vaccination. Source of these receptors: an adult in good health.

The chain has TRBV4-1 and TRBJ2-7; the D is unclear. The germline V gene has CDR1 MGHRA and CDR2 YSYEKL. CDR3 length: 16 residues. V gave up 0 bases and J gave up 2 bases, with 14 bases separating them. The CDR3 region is CASSQELAVKTYEQYF. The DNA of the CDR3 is TGCGCCAGCAGCCAAGAGTTGGCAGTGAAAACCTACGAGCAGTACTTC.

The CDR3 spells CASSWTSGRTDTQYF. CDR3 nucleotides: TGTGCCAGTAGCTGGACTAGCGGCCGCACAGATACGCAGTATTTT. This chain connects TRBV19 to TRBJ2-3, with 10 bases aligning to TRBD2. This CDR3 has 15 amino acids. Unmatched junction bases numbered 4, after V lost 6 bases and J lost 1 base. Germline V gene lookup returns CDR1 LNHDA and CDR2 SQIVND (reference sequence). The full variable domain, with the rest looked up from reference TRBV19 and TRBJ2-3, is DGGITQSPKYLFRKEGQNVTLSCEQNLNHDAMYWYRQDPGQGLRLIYYSQIVNDFQKGDIAEGYSVSREKKESFPLTVTSAQKNPTAFYLCASSWTSGRTDTQYFGPGTRLTVL.

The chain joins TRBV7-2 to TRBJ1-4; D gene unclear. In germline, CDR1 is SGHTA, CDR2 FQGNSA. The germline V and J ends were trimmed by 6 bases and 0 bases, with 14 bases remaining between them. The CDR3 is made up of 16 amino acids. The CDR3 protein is CASSRGPTTTNEKLFF. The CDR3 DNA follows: TGTGCCAGCAGTCGTGGGCCTACGACAACTAATGAAAAACTGTTTTTT.

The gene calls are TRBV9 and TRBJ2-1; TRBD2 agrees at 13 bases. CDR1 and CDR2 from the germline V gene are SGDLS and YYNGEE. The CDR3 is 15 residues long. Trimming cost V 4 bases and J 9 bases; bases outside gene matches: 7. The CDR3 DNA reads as TGTGCCAGCAGCTCAGGACTAGCGGGAGTGGGTGAGCAGTTCTTC. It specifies CASSSGLAGVGEQFF.

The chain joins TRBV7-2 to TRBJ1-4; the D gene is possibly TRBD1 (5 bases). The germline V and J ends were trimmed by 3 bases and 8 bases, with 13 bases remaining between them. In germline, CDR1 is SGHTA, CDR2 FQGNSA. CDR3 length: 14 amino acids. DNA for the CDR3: TGTGCCAGCAGCTTCCAAGGGGCGCAAGAAAAACTGTTTTTT. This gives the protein CASSFQGAQEKLFF. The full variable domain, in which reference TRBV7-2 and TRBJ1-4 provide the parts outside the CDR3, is GAGVSQSPSNKVTEKGKDVELRCDPISGHTALYWYRQSLGQGLEFLIYFQGNSAPDKSGLPSDRFSAERTGGSVSTLTIQRTQQEDSAVYLCASSFQGAQEKLFFGSGTQLSVL.

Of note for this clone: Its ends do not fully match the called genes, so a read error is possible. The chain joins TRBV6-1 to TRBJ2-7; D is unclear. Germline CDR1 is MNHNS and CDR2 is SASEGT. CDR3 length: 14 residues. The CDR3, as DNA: TGTGCCAGCAGTGAATGGGGTAGCTCCTATGAGCAGTACTTC. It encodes CASSEWGSSYEQYF.

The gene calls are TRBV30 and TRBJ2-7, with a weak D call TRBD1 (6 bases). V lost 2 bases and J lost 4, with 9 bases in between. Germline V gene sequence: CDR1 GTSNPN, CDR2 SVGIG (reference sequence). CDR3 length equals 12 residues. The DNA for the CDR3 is TGTGCCTGGAGTTTTACAGGGTACGAGCAGTACTTC. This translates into CAWSFTGYEQYF.

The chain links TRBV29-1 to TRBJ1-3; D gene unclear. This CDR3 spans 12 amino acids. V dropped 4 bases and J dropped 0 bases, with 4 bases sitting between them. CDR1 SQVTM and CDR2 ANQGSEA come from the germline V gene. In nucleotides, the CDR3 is TGCAGCGTTGTGGACTCTGGAAACACCATATATTTT. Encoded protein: CSVVDSGNTIYF.

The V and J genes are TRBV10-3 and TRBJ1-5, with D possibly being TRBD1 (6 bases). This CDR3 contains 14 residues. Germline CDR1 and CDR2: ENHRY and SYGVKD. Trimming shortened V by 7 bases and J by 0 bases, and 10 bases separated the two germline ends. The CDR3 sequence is CAIKGEYSNQPQHF. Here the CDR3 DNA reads TGTGCCATCAAGGGGGAATATAGCAATCAGCCCCAGCATTTT.

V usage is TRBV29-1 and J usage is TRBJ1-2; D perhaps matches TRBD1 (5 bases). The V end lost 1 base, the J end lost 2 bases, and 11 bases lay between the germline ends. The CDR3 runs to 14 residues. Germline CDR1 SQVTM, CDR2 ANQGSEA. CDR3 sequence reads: CSVEGGGVNYGYTF. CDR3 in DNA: TGCAGCGTTGAAGGAGGAGGGGTCAACTATGGCTACACCTTC.

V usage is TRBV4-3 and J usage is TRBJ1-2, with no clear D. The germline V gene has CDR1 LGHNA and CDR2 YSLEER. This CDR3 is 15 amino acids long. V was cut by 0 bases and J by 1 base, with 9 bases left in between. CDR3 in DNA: TGCGCCAGCAGCCAAGAGCAGGACTATAACTATGGCTACACCTTC. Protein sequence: CASSQEQDYNYGYTF.

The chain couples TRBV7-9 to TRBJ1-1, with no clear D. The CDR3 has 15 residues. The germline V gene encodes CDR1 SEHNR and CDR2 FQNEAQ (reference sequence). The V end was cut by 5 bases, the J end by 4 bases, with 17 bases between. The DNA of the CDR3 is TGTGCCAGCAGCCCCCCCGGGCAGGCAGCCACTGAAGCTTTCTTT. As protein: CASSPPGQAATEAFF.

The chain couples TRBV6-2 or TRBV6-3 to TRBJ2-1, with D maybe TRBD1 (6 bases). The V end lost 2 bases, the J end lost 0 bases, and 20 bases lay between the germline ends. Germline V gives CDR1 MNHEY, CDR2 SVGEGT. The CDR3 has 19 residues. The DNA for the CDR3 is TGTGCCAGCAGTTACGGGGGCGGGTACGGAGCAAGCTCCTACAATGAGCAGTTCTTC. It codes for CASSYGGGYGASSYNEQFF.

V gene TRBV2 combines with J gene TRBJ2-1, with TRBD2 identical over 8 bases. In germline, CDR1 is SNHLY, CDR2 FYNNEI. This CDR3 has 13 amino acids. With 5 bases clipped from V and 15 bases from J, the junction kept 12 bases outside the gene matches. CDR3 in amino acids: CASSRLQRENLFF. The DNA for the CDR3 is TGTGCCAGCAGTCGGCTCCAGCGGGAGAATTTGTTCTTC.

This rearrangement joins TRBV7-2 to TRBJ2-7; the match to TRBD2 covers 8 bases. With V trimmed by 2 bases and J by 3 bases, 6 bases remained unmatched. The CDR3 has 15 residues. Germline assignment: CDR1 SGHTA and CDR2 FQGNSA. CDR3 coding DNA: TGTGCCAGCAGCTTAAGGCGGGGGGCCAACTACGAGCAGTACTTC. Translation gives CASSLRRGANYEQYF.

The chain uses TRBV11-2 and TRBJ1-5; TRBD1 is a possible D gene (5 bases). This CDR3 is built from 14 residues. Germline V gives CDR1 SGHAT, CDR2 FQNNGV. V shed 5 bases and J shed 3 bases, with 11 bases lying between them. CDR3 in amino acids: CASSPPGLNQPQHF. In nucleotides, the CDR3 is TGTGCCAGCAGCCCTCCGGGACTCAATCAGCCCCAGCATTTT. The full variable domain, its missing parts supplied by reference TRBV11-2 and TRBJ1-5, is EAGVAQSPRYKIIEKRQSVAFWCNPISGHATLYWYQQILGQGPKLLIQFQNNGVVDDSQLPKDRFSAERLKGVDSTLKIQPAKLEDSAVYLCASSPPGLNQPQHFGDGTRLSIL.

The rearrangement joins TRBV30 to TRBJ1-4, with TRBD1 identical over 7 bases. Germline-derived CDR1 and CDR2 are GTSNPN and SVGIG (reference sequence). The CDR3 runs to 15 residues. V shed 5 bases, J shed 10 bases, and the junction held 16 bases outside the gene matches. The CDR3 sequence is CAWDTSQGGLGKLFF. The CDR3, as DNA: TGTGCCTGGGACACAAGTCAAGGGGGCCTCGGAAAACTGTTTTTT.

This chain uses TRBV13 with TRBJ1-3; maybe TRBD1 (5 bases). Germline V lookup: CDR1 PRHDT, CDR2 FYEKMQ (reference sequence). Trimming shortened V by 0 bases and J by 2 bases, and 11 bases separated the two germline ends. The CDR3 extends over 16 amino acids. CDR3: CASSLGLGVAGNTIYF. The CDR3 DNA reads TGTGCCAGCAGCTTAGGATTAGGGGTCGCTGGAAACACCATATATTTT.

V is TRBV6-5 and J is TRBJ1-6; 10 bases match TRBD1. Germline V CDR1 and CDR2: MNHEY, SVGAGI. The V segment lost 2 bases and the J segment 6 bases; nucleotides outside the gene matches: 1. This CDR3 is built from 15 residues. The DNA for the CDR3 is TGTGCCAGCAGTTACGGGACAGGGGTTAATTCACCCCTCCACTTT. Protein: CASSYGTGVNSPLHF.

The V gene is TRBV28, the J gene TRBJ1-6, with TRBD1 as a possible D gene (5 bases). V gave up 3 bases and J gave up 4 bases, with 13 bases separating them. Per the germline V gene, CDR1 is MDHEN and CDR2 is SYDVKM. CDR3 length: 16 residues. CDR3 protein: CASSLGIGAYNSPLHF. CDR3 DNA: TGTGCCAGCAGTTTGGGGATTGGGGCTTATAATTCACCCCTCCACTTT.

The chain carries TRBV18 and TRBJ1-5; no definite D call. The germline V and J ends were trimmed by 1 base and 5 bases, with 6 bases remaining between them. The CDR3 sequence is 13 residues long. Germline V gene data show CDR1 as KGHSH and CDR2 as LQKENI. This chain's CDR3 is CASSPLGDQPQHF. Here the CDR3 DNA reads TGTGCCAGCTCACCACTTGGGGATCAGCCCCAGCATTTT.

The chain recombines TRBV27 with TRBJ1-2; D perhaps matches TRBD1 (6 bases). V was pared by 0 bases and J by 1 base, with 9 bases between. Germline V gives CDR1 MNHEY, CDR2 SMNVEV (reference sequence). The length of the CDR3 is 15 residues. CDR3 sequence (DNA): TGTGCCAGCAGTTTATCGGGGGGCATTAACTATGGCTACACCTTC. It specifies CASSLSGGINYGYTF.

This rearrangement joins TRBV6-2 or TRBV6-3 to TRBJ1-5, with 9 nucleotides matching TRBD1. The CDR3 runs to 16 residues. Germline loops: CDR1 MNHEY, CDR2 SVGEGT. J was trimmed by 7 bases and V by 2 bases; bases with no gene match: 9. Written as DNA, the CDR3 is TGTGCCAGCAGTTACACCAACGGGACAGGGAGGCAGCCCCAGCATTTT. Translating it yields CASSYTNGTGRQPQHF.

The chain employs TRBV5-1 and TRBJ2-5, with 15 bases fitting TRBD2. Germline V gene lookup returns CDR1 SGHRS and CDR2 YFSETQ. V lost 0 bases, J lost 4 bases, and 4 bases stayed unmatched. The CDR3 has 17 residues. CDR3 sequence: CASSLAWGLAGGETQYF. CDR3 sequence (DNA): TGCGCCAGCAGCTTGGCCTGGGGACTAGCGGGAGGAGAGACCCAGTACTTC.

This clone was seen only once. CDR3 region: CASSLRGRGTEAFF. In DNA, the CDR3 is TGTGCCAGCAGTTTGAGGGGAAGGGGCACTGAAGCTTTCTTT. This rearrangement joins TRBV27 to TRBJ1-1; D possibly corresponds to TRBD1 (5 bases). V dropped 3 bases and J dropped 4 bases, with 12 bases sitting between them. This CDR3 is built from 14 residues. Germline V gene data show CDR1 as MNHEY and CDR2 as SMNVEV (reference sequence).

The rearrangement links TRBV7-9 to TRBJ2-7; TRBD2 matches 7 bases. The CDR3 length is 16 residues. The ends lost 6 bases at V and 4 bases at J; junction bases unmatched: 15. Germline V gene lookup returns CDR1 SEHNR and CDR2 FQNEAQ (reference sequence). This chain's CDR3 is CASRPSSFPGGYEQYF. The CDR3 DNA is TGTGCCAGCAGGCCCTCCTCTTTCCCGGGGGGTTACGAGCAGTACTTC. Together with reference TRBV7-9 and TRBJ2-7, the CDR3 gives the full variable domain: DTGVSQNPRHKITKRGQNVTFRCDPISEHNRLYWYRQTLGQGPEFLTYFQNEAQLEKSRLLSDRFSAERPKGSFSTLEIQRTEQGDSAMYLCASRPSSFPGGYEQYFGPGTRLTVT.

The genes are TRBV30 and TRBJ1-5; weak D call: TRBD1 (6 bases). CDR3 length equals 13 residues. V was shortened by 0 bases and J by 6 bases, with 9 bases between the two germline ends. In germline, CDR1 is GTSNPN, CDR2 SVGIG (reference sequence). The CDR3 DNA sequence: TGTGCCTGGAGTGTGGGGGCGGGTCAGCCCCAGCATTTT. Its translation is CAWSVGAGQPQHF.